These 30 T cell receptor beta chains were all obtained from the same sample, sequenced in a study of T cells in localized non-small cell lung cancer. Method: immunoSEQ multiplex PCR; TCRdb's copy keeps in-frame clones and lacks some. The table has 25,000 to 35,000 clones, about 80% seen once. The sequenced sample was peripheral blood, obtained before any cancer treatment. The receptors shown here come from a male donor at least 60 years old with stage III squamous cell lung carcinoma.

V is TRBV18 and J is TRBJ2-5; D not certain. The CDR3 extends over 13 amino acids. Trimming cost V 6 bases and J 2 bases, with 10 bases left between them. The germline CDR1 and CDR2 sequences are KGHSH and LQKENI. CDR3 sequence: CASSPGLQETQYF. As DNA, the CDR3 is TGTGCCAGCTCTCCCGGGTTACAAGAGACCCAGTACTTC.

This chain joins TRBV7-9 and TRBJ1-4; the match to TRBD1 covers 8 bases. Per the germline V gene, CDR1 is SEHNR and CDR2 is FQNEAQ (reference sequence). CDR3 size: 18 residues. The V and J ends lost 0 bases and 1 base, in that order; junction bases with no gene match: 7. Here the CDR3 reads CASSLAIRGPGTNEKLFF. In nucleotides, the CDR3 is TGTGCCAGCAGCTTAGCGATCAGGGGGCCGGGAACTAATGAAAAACTGTTTTTT.

V and J are TRBV30 and TRBJ1-5; D is possibly TRBD1 (5 bases). Deletions cut 6 bases from V and 3 bases from J, with 12 bases between. The germline CDR1 and CDR2 sequences are GTSNPN and SVGIG (reference sequence). The CDR3 covers 13 residues. Written as DNA, the CDR3 is TGTGCCTGTCGACGGGGGAACAATCAGCCCCAGCATTTT. Protein: CACRRGNNQPQHF.

This clone was observed a handful of times. The chain recombines TRBV7-9 with TRBJ2-7; tentatively, D is TRBD1 (6 bases). V shed 4 bases and J shed 5 bases, with 15 bases lying between them. Looked up from germline, CDR1 is SEHNR and CDR2 is FQNEAQ (reference sequence). There are 14 residues in the CDR3. CDR3 sequence (DNA): TGTGCCAGCAGCTCCAAACAGGGCACAAACGAGCAGTACTTC. The encoded protein is CASSSKQGTNEQYF. Drawing the rest from reference TRBV7-9 and TRBJ2-7, the complete variable domain is DTGVSQNPRHKITKRGQNVTFRCDPISEHNRLYWYRQTLGQGPEFLTYFQNEAQLEKSRLLSDRFSAERPKGSFSTLEIQRTEQGDSAMYLCASSSKQGTNEQYFGPGTRLTVT.

The genes are TRBV7-2 and TRBJ2-7; 8 bases agree with TRBD2. V was clipped by 4 bases and J by 7 bases; unmatched bases: 6. The CDR3 consists of 13 residues. Germline lookup yields CDR1 SGHTA and CDR2 FQGNSA. The DNA for the CDR3 is TGTGCCAGCAGCTCCCCGTCGGGGGGGGAGCAGTACTTC. Its protein is CASSSPSGGEQYF.

The rearrangement uses TRBV28 and TRBJ1-6; 10 bases are a match to TRBD1. The V gene end was trimmed by 3 bases and the J gene end by 5 bases; junction bases not matched to a gene: 4. The germline V gene has CDR1 MDHEN and CDR2 SYDVKM. The CDR3 extends over 16 amino acids. CDR3 sequence reads: CASSFPDRGHNSPLHF. As DNA, the CDR3 is TGTGCCAGCAGTTTCCCTGACAGGGGGCATAATTCACCCCTCCACTTT.

This clone came up a few times. The chain couples TRBV9 to TRBJ2-3; 12 bases line up with TRBD1. Germline V gene lookup returns CDR1 SGDLS and CDR2 YYNGEE. CDR3 size: 15 residues. J lost 6 bases, V lost 4 bases, and 6 bases had no gene match. CDR3 in amino acids: CASSFAGTGGDTQYF. For the CDR3, the DNA is TGTGCCAGCAGCTTCGCCGGGACAGGGGGCGATACGCAGTATTTT.

This chain's CDR3 is CASSHGPVGQFF. The CDR3 nucleotides read TGTGCCAGCAGCCATGGTCCAGTGGGGCAGTTCTTC. This chain joins TRBV14 and TRBJ2-1; D is undetermined. The CDR3 length is 12 residues. In germline, CDR1 is SGHDN, CDR2 FVKESK. V was pared by 3 bases and J by 12 bases, with 12 bases between.

The chain has TRBV19 and TRBJ1-4; no reliable D call. V lost 3 bases to trimming and J lost 12 bases, with 14 bases between them. Germline V CDR1 and CDR2: LNHDA, SQIVND (reference sequence). This CDR3 has 13 amino acids. CDR3 nucleotide sequence: TGTGCCAGTAGTATGGGTGGAACAGCACAACTGTTTTTT. Its protein is CASSMGGTAQLFF. Filled out from reference TRBV19 and TRBJ1-4, the complete variable domain reads DGGITQSPKYLFRKEGQNVTLSCEQNLNHDAMYWYRQDPGQGLRLIYYSQIVNDFQKGDIAEGYSVSREKKESFPLTVTSAQKNPTAFYLCASSMGGTAQLFFGSGTQLSVL.

The CDR3 spells CASSFVGTTYNEQFF. CDR3 DNA: TGTGCCAGCAGTTTTGTGGGAACTACATACAATGAGCAGTTCTTC. The gene calls are TRBV28 and TRBJ2-1; D is undetermined. Trimming took 3 bases from V and 4 from J, leaving 13 bases between them. This CDR3 contains 15 residues. Germline CDR1 MDHEN, CDR2 SYDVKM.

Only a few counts were recorded for this clone. The chain is built from TRBV5-4 and TRBJ2-7; no definite D call. V shed 1 base and J shed 3 bases, with 5 bases lying between them. Per the germline V gene, CDR1 is SGHNT and CDR2 is YYREEE (reference sequence). The CDR3 is 12 residues long. The CDR3 reads CASSLSHYEQYF. CDR3 DNA: TGTGCCAGCAGCTTGAGTCACTACGAGCAGTACTTC. Full variable domain (missing parts from reference TRBV5-4 and TRBJ2-7): ETGVTQSPTHLIKTRGQQVTLRCSSQSGHNTVSWYQQALGQGPQFIFQYYREEENGRGNFPPRFSGLQFPNYSSELNVNALELDDSALYLCASSLSHYEQYFGPGTRLTVT.

This clone was counted a few times. The V and J genes are TRBV4-1 and TRBJ1-3; a possible D gene is TRBD1 (5 bases). The CDR3 is 15 residues long. The V and J ends lost 4 bases and 2 bases respectively, with 12 bases between them. CDR1 MGHRA and CDR2 YSYEKL come from the germline V gene. The CDR3 loop reads CASSLREQTGNTIYF. The DNA of the CDR3 is TGCGCCAGCAGCCTCAGGGAGCAGACTGGAAACACCATATATTTT.

This chain links TRBV9 with TRBJ1-2; D is ambiguous. Germline V gene lookup returns CDR1 SGDLS and CDR2 YYNGEE. The CDR3 consists of 13 residues. The V gene lost 3 bases and the J gene lost 8 bases, with 14 bases spanning the gap. This CDR3 is CASSAETAGGYTF. CDR3 DNA: TGTGCCAGCAGCGCGGAGACGGCCGGGGGCTACACCTTC.

This sequence joins TRBV19 and TRBJ2-4; D is perhaps TRBD2 (7 bases). Germline loops: CDR1 LNHDA, CDR2 SQIVND (reference sequence). The V and J ends lost 5 bases and 5 bases respectively, with 13 bases between them. CDR3 length equals 14 residues. CDR3 bases: TGTGCCAGTAGTGCCACAGGGAGGGAAAACATTCAGTACTTC. The encoded protein is CASSATGRENIQYF. The entire variable domain, with the rest obtained from reference TRBV19 and TRBJ2-4, is as follows: DGGITQSPKYLFRKEGQNVTLSCEQNLNHDAMYWYRQDPGQGLRLIYYSQIVNDFQKGDIAEGYSVSREKKESFPLTVTSAQKNPTAFYLCASSATGRENIQYFGAGTRLSVL.

The CDR3 reads CASSFPRDRGLNTEAFF. In nucleotides, the CDR3 is TGTGCCAGTAGTTTTCCTCGGGACAGGGGACTGAACACTGAAGCTTTCTTT. V usage is TRBV19 and J usage is TRBJ1-1; 10 bases match TRBD1. The germline gives CDR1 LNHDA, CDR2 SQIVND (reference sequence). J lost 0 bases, V lost 5 bases, and 9 bases had no gene match. The CDR3 has 17 residues.

This chain links TRBV2 with TRBJ2-7; 10 bases fit TRBD2. Trimming removed 6 bases from V and 2 bases from J; junction bases left unmatched: 4. Germline V lookup: CDR1 SNHLY, CDR2 FYNNEI. The CDR3 loop spans 14 amino acids. In DNA, the CDR3 is TGTGCCAGCAGGCGACTAGCGGGTACCTACGAGCAGTACTTC. Amino acid sequence: CASRRLAGTYEQYF. Supplemented by reference TRBV2 and TRBJ2-7, the full variable domain reads EPEVTQTPSHQVTQMGQEVILRCVPISNHLYFYWYRQILGQKVEFLVSFYNNEISEKSEIFDDQFSVERPDGSNFTLKIRSTKLEDSAMYFCASRRLAGTYEQYFGPGTRLTVT.

The J gene is TRBJ2-1, the V gene TRBV6-1; 8 nucleotides match TRBD1. Germline V CDR1 and CDR2: MNHNS, SASEGT. The CDR3 has 14 amino acids. The V and J ends lost 6 bases and 3 bases, in that order; junction bases with no gene match: 4. As DNA, the CDR3 is TGTGCCAGCAGCGTAACAGGGGGCTACAATGAGCAGTTCTTC. Amino acid sequence: CASSVTGGYNEQFF.

As DNA, the CDR3 is TGCGCCAGCAGTGAAGCAGGGAATCAGCCCCAGCATTTT. It is translated as CASSEAGNQPQHF. The V gene is TRBV10-2, the J gene TRBJ1-5, with a possible D match to TRBD1 (5 bases). V shed 3 bases and J shed 4 bases, with 7 bases lying between them. From germline, CDR1 is WSHSY and CDR2 SAAADI. This CDR3 spans 13 amino acids.

This chain links TRBV6-5 with TRBJ2-7; D gene ambiguous. The CDR3 covers 13 residues. The V gene's germline CDR1 is MNHEY and CDR2 SVGAGI. Trimming shortened V by 5 bases and J by 0 bases, and 8 bases separated the two germline ends. The DNA for the CDR3 is TGTGCCAGCAGTAGAGAGAGCTCCTACGAGCAGTACTTC. It specifies CASSRESSYEQYF.

The chain has TRBV7-3 and TRBJ2-6; TRBD2 might be the D (6 bases). This CDR3 comprises 17 residues. Looked up from germline, CDR1 is SGHTA and CDR2 is FQGTGA. V shed 5 bases and J shed 0 bases, with 14 bases lying between them. In DNA, the CDR3 is TGTGCCAGCAGCCCCCAGCGGGCCTCCTCTGGGGCCAACGTCCTGACTTTC. Amino acid sequence: CASSPQRASSGANVLTF. Full variable domain (rest looked up from reference TRBV7-3 and TRBJ2-6): GAGVSQTPSNKVTEKGKYVELRCDPISGHTALYWYRQSLGQGPEFLIYFQGTGAADDSGLPNDRFFAVRPEGSVSTLKIQRTERGDSAVYLCASSPQRASSGANVLTFGAGSRLTVL.

CDR3 sequence reads: CASSASDKNQPQHF. For the CDR3, the DNA is TGTGCCAGCAGTGCTTCGGACAAAAATCAGCCCCAGCATTTT. The rearrangement joins TRBV2 to TRBJ1-5; D perhaps matches TRBD1 (5 bases). The CDR3 covers 14 residues. Germline assignment: CDR1 SNHLY and CDR2 FYNNEI. The V end was cut by 4 bases, the J end by 4 bases, with 11 bases between.

The chain links TRBV10-1 to TRBJ1-5, with a weak D call TRBD1 (5 bases). V was shortened by 4 bases and J by 0 bases, with 25 bases between the two germline ends. Germline CDR1 is WNHNN and CDR2 is SYGVQD (reference sequence). The CDR3 length is 20 residues. For the CDR3, the DNA is TGCGCCAGCAGTGCGAGGTTTGGGTTCAGGGCCCTATCTAGCAATCAGCCCCAGCATTTT. Translating gives CASSARFGFRALSSNQPQHF.

This clone was detected only once. The chain has TRBV7-2 and TRBJ1-5; D is uncertain. CDR1 SGHTA and CDR2 FQGNSA come from the germline V gene. V lost 5 bases and J lost 3, with 11 bases in between. The CDR3 is made up of 14 amino acids. The CDR3 DNA follows: TGTGCCAGCAGCCGGGCAAGGGACAATCAGCCCCAGCATTTT. It specifies CASSRARDNQPQHF.

This chain joins TRBV11-2 and TRBJ1-4, with D possibly matching TRBD1 (5 bases). The CDR3 consists of 15 residues. Germline CDR1 and CDR2: SGHAT and FQNNGV. Trimming removed 1 base from V and 11 bases from J, with 17 bases in between. Here the CDR3 reads CASSLGFQGYTKLFF. The CDR3 DNA follows: TGTGCCAGCAGCTTAGGTTTTCAGGGATATACGAAACTGTTTTTT.

The chain recombines TRBV6-5 with TRBJ2-7; D possibly corresponds to TRBD1 (6 bases). The V gene's germline CDR1 is MNHEY and CDR2 SVGAGI. This CDR3 is 15 amino acids long. V was trimmed by 0 bases and J by 0 bases, leaving 9 bases between them. In DNA form, the CDR3 reads TGTGCCAGCAGTTACTCGGGACATAGCTCCTACGAGCAGTACTTC. Its protein is CASSYSGHSSYEQYF.

CDR3 coding DNA: TGTGCCAGCAGCTTAGCCCCCGTGGGGACTTGGGAGCAGTACTTC. Residues: CASSLAPVGTWEQYF. This chain links TRBV13 with TRBJ2-7; a possible D gene is TRBD2 (6 bases). V dropped 1 base and J dropped 7 bases, with 17 bases sitting between them. The CDR3 has 15 residues. Germline CDR1 is PRHDT and CDR2 is FYEKMQ (reference sequence).

The chain combines TRBV7-2 with TRBJ1-3, with a weak D call TRBD1 (5 bases). Germline V gene data show CDR1 as SGHTA and CDR2 as FQGNSA. The CDR3 sequence is 14 residues long. Trimming shortened V by 7 bases and J by 1 base, and 11 bases separated the two germline ends. The CDR3 DNA reads as TGTGCCAGCAAAAGGGGTGGATCTGGAAACACCATATATTTT. Its protein product is CASKRGGSGNTIYF.

V usage is TRBV5-6 and J usage is TRBJ1-2; 7 bases match TRBD1. This CDR3 is 14 amino acids long. Trimming cost V 2 bases and J 3 bases; bases outside gene matches: 4. Germline values: CDR1 SGHDT, CDR2 YYEEEE. CDR3 amino acids: CASSLFDRDYGYTF. The CDR3 nucleotides read TGTGCCAGCAGCTTATTCGACAGGGACTATGGCTACACCTTC.

This clone was found a few times. Written as DNA, the CDR3 is TGTGCCAGCAGGCGGGACAACCCCCACGAGCAGTACTTC. This codes for CASRRDNPHEQYF. The chain links TRBV6-5 to TRBJ2-7, with D perhaps assigned TRBD1 or TRBD2 (6 bases each). The CDR3 has 13 residues. Germline V gene data show CDR1 as MNHEY and CDR2 as SVGAGI. V lost 6 bases, J lost 5 bases, and 14 bases lay in between.

V gene TRBV30 combines with J gene TRBJ2-3, with 12 bases aligning to TRBD1. Germline V gene data show CDR1 as GTSNPN and CDR2 as SVGIG (reference sequence). The CDR3 extends over 16 amino acids. V lost 1 base to trimming and J lost 4 bases; unmatched junction nucleotides: 6. The CDR3 loop is CAWSAPGQGASDTQYF. In DNA, the CDR3 is TGTGCCTGGAGTGCTCCGGGACAGGGGGCCTCAGATACGCAGTATTTT.